The sequence of this T cell receptor (beta chain) was determined in a study of early T cells in non-severe SARS-CoV-2 infection. Attached unique molecular identifiers marked individual cDNA molecules. TCRdb re-derived calls from the 5' RACE reads in MiXCR, one entry per CDR3 protein. The data show about 80,000 distinct CDR3 sequences, with roughly a sixth seen just once and less than 3.5% held by the top ten. This clonotype appeared a few times. The CDR3 runs to 14 residues. Germline V CDR1 and CDR2: SGHRS, YFSETQ. The V and J ends lost 4 bases and 0 bases respectively, with 9 bases between them. Sequencing was carried out using whole blood. V is TRBV5-1 and J is TRBJ2-3; D is ambiguous. The origin of this receptor is an adult who was a healthcare worker with PCR-confirmed SARS-CoV-2 infection or an uninfected control (not recorded which). DNA for the CDR3: TGCGCCAGCAGCCCCAGATTGAGCACAGATACGCAGTATTTT. Translation gives CASSPRLSTDTQYF.